This record covers a single TCR beta chain. Its target is unknown. This may stem from a read error, because a much larger clone lies one nucleotide away. The sample originates from a study of blood T cells in healthy people across ages. The CDR3 contains 16 residues. CDR1 and CDR2 (germline): MNHEY, SVGAGI. V was clipped by 6 bases and J by 0 bases, with 18 bases between them. Each donor was a healthy Caucasian individual from Russia, aged about 6 to 95. With a J-beta primer mix and a sample-barcoded 5' primer, a second PCR ran about 6 to 11 cycles. TCRdb re-analysed the 5' RACE reads in MiXCR, keeping a single row per CDR3 protein. The sample holds hundreds of thousands of distinct CDR3 sequences, roughly 32% seen once. Study-level points and caveats: A strong correlation was found between TCR beta diversity and the percentage of naive T cells.

The sequencing input was blood. The origin of this receptor is an elderly woman in good health. The chain combines TRBV6-5 with TRBJ2-7; D tentatively fits TRBD1 or TRBD2 (5 bases each). The CDR3 DNA reads TGTGCCAGCAGGAAAACCGGGACCTTAAGCTCCTACGAGCAGTACTTC. This sequence encodes CASRKTGTLSSYEQYF.